The clone carrying this T cell receptor beta chain appeared a single time. Its antigen is not identified. This specimen belongs to a study of circulating and synovial CD4+ cells in juvenile arthritis. The study's findings and limits: Measured synovium overlap likely understates the true shared repertoire. T cell genome counts differed by at least an order of magnitude between CPL and CD4 samples. The pathogenic-like versus bulk T cell difference escaped Vbeta family analysis.

Donors were patients with active juvenile idiopathic arthritis. V gave up 0 bases and J gave up 3 bases, with 12 bases separating them. Germline V gives CDR1 SNHLY, CDR2 FYNNEI. The CDR3 spans 15 residues. The data were produced by immunoSEQ multiplex PCR, yet TCRdb's version contains in-frame clones alone and is incomplete. The sample includes about 32,000 clones, roughly 95% of them seen just once. Source material: CD4+ T cells from blood. The clonotype comes from a human donor with juvenile idiopathic arthritis. The chain uses TRBV2 and TRBJ2-7; D uncertain. In DNA form, the CDR3 reads TGTGCCAGCAGTGAAGCCGTAGTACGAGGCTACGAGCAGTACTTC. Translating gives CASSEAVVRGYEQYF.